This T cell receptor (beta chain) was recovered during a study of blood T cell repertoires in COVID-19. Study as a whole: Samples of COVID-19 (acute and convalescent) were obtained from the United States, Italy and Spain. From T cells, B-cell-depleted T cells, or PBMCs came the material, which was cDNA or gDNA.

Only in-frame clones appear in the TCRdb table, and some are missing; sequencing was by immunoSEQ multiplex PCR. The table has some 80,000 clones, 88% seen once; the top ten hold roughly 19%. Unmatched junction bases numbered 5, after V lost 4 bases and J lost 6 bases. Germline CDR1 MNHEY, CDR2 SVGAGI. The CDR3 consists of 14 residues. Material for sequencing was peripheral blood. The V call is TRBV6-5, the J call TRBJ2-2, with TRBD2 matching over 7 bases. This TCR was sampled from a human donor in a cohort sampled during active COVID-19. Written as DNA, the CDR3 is TGTGCCAGCAGTTCTTACACTAGCGCCGGGGAGCTGTTTTTT. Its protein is CASSSYTSAGELFF.